This T cell receptor (beta chain) was recorded in a study of blood T cell repertoires in COVID-19. Looking at the study overall: There were acute and convalescent COVID-19 samples, and they came from the United States, Italy and Spain. Sources were T cells, B-cell-depleted T cells, or PBMCs; the material itself was cDNA or gDNA.

CDR3 size: 17 residues. Germline loops: CDR1 LGHDT, CDR2 YNNKEL (reference sequence). V was clipped by 4 bases and J by 0 bases, with 18 bases between them. The authors' processing: How many nucleated cells were present was estimated from reference gene primer amplification. Generated by immunoSEQ multiplex PCR, the TCRdb table keeps only in-frame clones and is missing some. The V and J calls and the clone size are those of that table, but D and trimming were determined from the DNA. This table has 45,000 to 60,000 clones, less than 90% appearing once. The sample comprised peripheral blood. The genes are TRBV3-1 (or the pseudogene TRBV3-2) and TRBJ1-1; D possibly corresponds to TRBD1 (6 bases). The receptor was derived from a man aged 55-75 years with acute or convalescent COVID-19. The CDR3 DNA is TGTGCCAGCAGCCCACTAGGGGGTCCCATCATGAACACTGAAGCTTTCTTT. Translation: CASSPLGGPIMNTEAFF.